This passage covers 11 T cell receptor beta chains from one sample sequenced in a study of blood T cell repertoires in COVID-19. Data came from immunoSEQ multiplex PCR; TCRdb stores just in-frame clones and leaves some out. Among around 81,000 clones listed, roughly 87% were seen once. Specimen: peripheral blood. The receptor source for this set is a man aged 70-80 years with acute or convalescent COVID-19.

DNA for the CDR3: TGTGCCAGCAGTGACTCTCGGACTAGCGGGAGGGAGGAGCAGTACTTC. Translating it yields CASSDSRTSGREEQYF. This chain connects TRBV28 to TRBJ2-7; TRBD2 aligns across 15 bases. J gave up 7 bases and V 5 bases, and 9 bases lay outside the gene matches. The CDR3 runs to 16 residues. CDR1 is MDHEN and CDR2 is SYDVKM in the germline V gene.

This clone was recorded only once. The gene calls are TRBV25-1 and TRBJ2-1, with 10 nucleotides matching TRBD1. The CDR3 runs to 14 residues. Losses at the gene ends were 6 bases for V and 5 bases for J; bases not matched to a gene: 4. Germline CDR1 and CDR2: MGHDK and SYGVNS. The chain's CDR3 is CASSRDRGNNEQFF. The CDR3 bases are TGTGCCAGCAGCCGGGACAGGGGTAACAATGAGCAGTTCTTC.

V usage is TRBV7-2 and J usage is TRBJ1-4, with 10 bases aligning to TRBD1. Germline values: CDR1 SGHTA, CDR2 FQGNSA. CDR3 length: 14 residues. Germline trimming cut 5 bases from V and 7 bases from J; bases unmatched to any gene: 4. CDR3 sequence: CASSLGTGVEKLFF. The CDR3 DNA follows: TGTGCCAGCAGCCTCGGGACAGGGGTTGAAAAACTGTTTTTT. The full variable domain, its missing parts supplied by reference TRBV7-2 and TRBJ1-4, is GAGVSQSPSNKVTEKGKDVELRCDPISGHTALYWYRQSLGQGLEFLIYFQGNSAPDKSGLPSDRFSAERTGGSVSTLTIQRTQQEDSAVYLCASSLGTGVEKLFFGSGTQLSVL.

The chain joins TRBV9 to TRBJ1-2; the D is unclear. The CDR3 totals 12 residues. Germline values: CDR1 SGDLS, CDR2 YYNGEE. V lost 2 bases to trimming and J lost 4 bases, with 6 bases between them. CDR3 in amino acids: CASSVSVYGYTF. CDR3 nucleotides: TGTGCCAGCAGCGTCTCAGTCTATGGCTACACCTTC.

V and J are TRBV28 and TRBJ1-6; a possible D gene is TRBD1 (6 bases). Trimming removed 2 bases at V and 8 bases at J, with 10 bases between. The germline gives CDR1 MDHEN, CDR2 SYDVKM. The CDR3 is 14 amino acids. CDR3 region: CASSLGTGYSPLHF. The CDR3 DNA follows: TGTGCCAGCAGTTTAGGAACAGGGTATTCACCCCTCCACTTT.

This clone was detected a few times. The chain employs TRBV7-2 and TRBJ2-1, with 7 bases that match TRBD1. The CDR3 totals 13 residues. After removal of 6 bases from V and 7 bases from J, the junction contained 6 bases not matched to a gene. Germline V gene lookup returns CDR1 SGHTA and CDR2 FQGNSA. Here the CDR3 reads CASSYRGANEQFF. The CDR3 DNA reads TGTGCCAGCAGTTACAGGGGCGCGAATGAGCAGTTCTTC. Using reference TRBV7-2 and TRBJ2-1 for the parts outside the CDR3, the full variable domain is GAGVSQSPSNKVTEKGKDVELRCDPISGHTALYWYRQSLGQGLEFLIYFQGNSAPDKSGLPSDRFSAERTGGSVSTLTIQRTQQEDSAVYLCASSYRGANEQFFGPGTRLTVL.

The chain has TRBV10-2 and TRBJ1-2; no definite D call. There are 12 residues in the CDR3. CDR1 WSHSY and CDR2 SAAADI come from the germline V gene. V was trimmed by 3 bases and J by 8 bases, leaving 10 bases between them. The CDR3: CASSDRQAGYTF. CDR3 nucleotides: TGCGCCAGCAGTGATCGGCAGGCCGGCTACACCTTC.

The CDR3 sequence is CASSRDRNTGELFF. CDR3 nucleotides: TGTGCCAGCAGCCGGGACAGGAACACCGGGGAGCTGTTTTTT. V is TRBV21-1 and J is TRBJ2-2; the listed D gene, TRBD1, was not tested against the DNA. TRBV21-1 is tagged as a pseudogene. This CDR3 spans 14 amino acids.

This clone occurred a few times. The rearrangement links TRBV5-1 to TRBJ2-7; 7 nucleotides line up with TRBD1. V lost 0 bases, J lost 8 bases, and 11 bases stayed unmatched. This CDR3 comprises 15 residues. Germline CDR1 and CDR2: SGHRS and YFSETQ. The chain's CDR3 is CASSLVEGQSPQQYF. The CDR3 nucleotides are TGCGCCAGCAGCTTGGTAGAGGGACAGTCGCCTCAGCAGTACTTC.

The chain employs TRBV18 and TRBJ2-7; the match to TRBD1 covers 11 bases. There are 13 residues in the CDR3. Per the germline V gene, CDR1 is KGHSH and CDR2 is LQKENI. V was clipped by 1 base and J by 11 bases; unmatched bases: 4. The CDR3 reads CASSPRDRGFEYF. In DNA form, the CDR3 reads TGTGCCAGCTCACCACGGGACAGGGGGTTTGAGTACTTC.

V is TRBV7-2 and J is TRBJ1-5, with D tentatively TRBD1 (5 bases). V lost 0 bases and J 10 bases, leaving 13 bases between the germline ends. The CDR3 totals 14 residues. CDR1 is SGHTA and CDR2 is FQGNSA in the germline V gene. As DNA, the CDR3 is TGTGCCAGCAGCTTAGCGCAGGGATCTGGTCCCCAGCATTTT. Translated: CASSLAQGSGPQHF.